The entry below describes one T cell receptor beta chain. In its sample, this clone was seen a few times. Its antigen specificity is not known. Per-base qualities were not stored, and no clone one base away is much larger. Receptor amplification or capture employed the immunoSEQ multiplex PCR assay. To provide template for TCR sequencing, every sample had RNA extracted and reverse transcribed into cDNA. First-strand cDNA was synthesized with SuperScript III using a 2:1 mix of oligo-dT and random hexamers. A synthetic immune receptor repertoire was used to measure amplification bias, and any remaining bias was corrected computationally. The study's processing was this. Raw reads were preprocessed for error removal, and CDR3 was defined according to IMGT conventions as running from the conserved cysteine to phenylalanine. Clonality was calculated as 1 minus Shannon entropy normalized by log2 of the number of productive unique TCRs. CD4 or CD8 identity of scalp clones was inferred by cross-referencing scalp TCRbeta sequences with sorted blood CD4 and CD8 repertoires. TCRdb limited this immuneACCESS table to in-frame rearrangements with V and J called. A share of clones is missing; checked studies link under half to unresolved V genes, and the rest is unexplained. D and trimming come from the DNA, and the V and J calls and clone size come from that table. The sample table holds 210,000 or so clones, of which more than 60% were seen once. The ten biggest clones cover roughly 1.2% of the sample.

This record belongs to a study of CD8+ T cells in alopecia areata (dated by TCRdb to 2016 to 2019). Study-wide context: The treated patients took part in an open-label pilot trial in which moderate-to-severe alopecia areata was treated with oral tofacitinib at 5 to 10 mg twice daily. Tofacitinib was administered for 6 to 18 months, and 6 months of follow-up off drug were then conducted to assess delayed response and recurrence. The SALT score, which quantifies the percentage of affected scalp surface area, was used to measure disease severity in treated patients. In both human patients and the C3H/HeJ mouse model, the study applied high-throughput TCRbeta sequencing to look at T cell clonal expansion in alopecia areata. On the human side, TCRbeta sequencing was run on scalp tissue and on sorted CD4+ and CD8+ peripheral blood T cells from healthy controls and from alopecia areata patients with either patchy or totalis/universalis disease. Biopsies were taken from tofacitinib-treated patients at baseline and at 4 and 24 weeks of treatment, and a later scalp biopsy was taken in several of the tofacitinib-treated patients. Scalp clonality was compared among normal scalp (n=4), patchy alopecia areata scalp (n=8), and alopecia totalis/universalis scalp (n=8). RNA was extracted with the PAXgene miRNA kit for fixed scalp, the miRNeasy kit for PBMCs, and the RNeasy kit for mouse skin. Amplification of TCRbeta CDR3 regions was done by immunoSEQ multiplex PCR using 35 Vbeta forward primers and 13 Jbeta reverse primers.

General conclusions and limits of the study: Compared with mice, TCR sequences shared between patients were less clear, possibly partly because of HLA diversity across the patient population. Because the treated cohort was small and included a single nonresponder, larger studies are needed to assess links between baseline CD8+ expansion and response. Scalp TCR repertoire analysis is complicated because resident alphabeta T cells in normal human skin are also sequenced, whereas mouse skin is dominated by gammadelta T cells. During tofacitinib treatment, many expanded lesional clones stuck around in both scalp and blood, and this persistence may partly explain why relapse happens after treatment is stopped. Higher clonality and more expanded CD8+ clones were observed in lesional scalp than in normal scalp, particularly in alopecia totalis/universalis, a finding suggestive of antigenic drive. Tofacitinib significantly decreased scalp clonality and the number of expanded CD8+ clones among the top 100 scalp clones.

According to the germline V gene (reference sequence), CDR1 reads MNHNY and CDR2 reads SVGAGI. The cysteine opens and the phenylalanine closes a CDR3 of 16 amino acids. The sequence is cut down to CDR3 DNA, 48 bases in frame from base 1. The germline V end is reduced by 4 bases and the J end by 2 bases; junction bases left unmatched: 9. Taken with the paper, the label for treatment or condition translates to: oral pan-JAK inhibitor, 5-10 mg twice daily. Lesional scalp punch biopsies and peripheral blood were collected from alopecia areata patients. PBMCs were isolated by density centrifugation and stained for CD3, CD4 and CD8, after which CD4+ and CD8+ T cells were sorted on a FACSAria.

The input for sequencing was CD4+ T cells sorted from blood, taken at roughly week 45, from a patient treated with tofacitinib. This receptor chain uses TRBV6-6 and TRBJ2-3; 7 of the junction bases match TRBD2. The sequence was collected from a human donor with alopecia areata. The CDR3 sequence is CASSSQRAGDTDTQYF. The DNA is as follows: TGTGCCAGCAGTTCTCAGCGGGCGGGGGACACAGATACGCAGTATTTT.